A selection of T cell receptor beta chains follows, all from one sample in a study of long-term antiretroviral therapy in people with HIV. The table came from immunoSEQ multiplex PCR; TCRdb's copy has only in-frame clones and leaves some out. Of 21,000 or so clones listed, 70% to 85% are singletons. The sequenced sample was unsorted PBMCs, obtained 0.5 years after starting antiretroviral therapy. The source is a man in his late teens or twenties with HIV. Both conserved end residues are part of each CDR3.

TRBJ2-7 TRBV27 CASSLSRIREQYF
TRBJ2-3 TRBV4-1 CASSQGGTSGTDTQYF
TRBJ2-1 TRBV7-3 CASSARAEAFSSYNEQFF
TRBJ2-7 TRBV14 CASSQDRTQQYF
TRBJ1-2 TRBV28 CASKTTRQYYGYTF
TRBJ1-1 TRBV4-1 CASSPYDRGGGEAFF
TRBJ2-7 TRBV11-2 CASSLSTRTSYEQYF
TRBJ1-1 TRBV11-2 CASSLERTGNTEAFF
TRBJ2-5 TRBV28 CASSPLAGEETQYF
TRBJ2-7 TRBV7-9 CASSGLLAASSYEQYF
TRBJ2-5 TRBV5-4 CASSLGSGQETQYF
TRBJ1-5 TRBV7-9 CASSLRQLNQPQHF
TRBJ1-4 TRBV5-1 CASSLRAVGTNEKLFF
TRBJ1-2 TRBV19 CASSIAPRGYGYTF
TRBJ2-5 TRBV23-1 CADSSTGQGSETQYF
TRBJ1-5 TRBV2 CASSRSRNQPQHF
TRBJ1-1 TRBV19 CASKADRVLNTEAFF
TRBJ2-5 TRBV15 CATSRGYGEETQYF
TRBJ2-7 TRBV29-1 CSAVVGGYEQYF
TRBJ2-7 TRBV28 CASSFARGPYEQYF
TRBJ2-1 TRBV7-9 CASSVTSGRAGEQFF
TRBJ1-1 TRBV15 CATSRVGGWGDRGPPEAFF
TRBJ2-7 TRBV7-9 CASSPQRGREDTYEQYF
TRBJ1-3 TRBV19 CASSTDTGVSGNTIYF
TRBJ2-7 TRBV27 CASSLRGPTYEQYF
TRBJ2-2 TRBV4-2 CASSLPSGTGELFF
TRBJ2-3 TRBV6-1 CASSRRHNTDTQYF
TRBJ1-1 TRBV6-6 CASSYSGRIMNTEAFF
TRBJ2-2 TRBV21-1 CASSKGMTNTGELFF
TRBJ1-2 TRBV7-2 CASSATVDGYTF
TRBJ1-5 TRBV27 CASSNGTAYDQPQHF
TRBJ2-3 TRBV4-3 CASSQEGDNTDTQYF
TRBJ1-3 TRBV5-1 CASSLVGIGNTIYF
TRBJ1-1 TRBV27 CASSLAGTGGPEAFF
TRBJ2-7 TRBV2 CAEGTATYEQYF
TRBJ2-5 TRBV15 CATSTTALYQETQYF
TRBJ2-7 TRBV4-1 CASSQPGTAPIYEQYF
TRBJ2-2 TRBV4-3 CASRPAGLGELFF
TRBJ2-3 TRBV28 CASSLAGSPDTQYF
TRBJ1-2 TRBV6-5 CASSTDRVGYTF
TRBJ2-3 TRBV14 CASSQNAADTQYF